A selection of T cell receptor beta chains follows, all from one sample in a study of cytomegalovirus exposure and HLA in healthy donors. Repertoires were generated with immunoSEQ multiplex PCR, while TCRdb's copy carries only in-frame clones and drops some. The table includes 150,000 to 200,000 clones, more than 60% detected once. The sample taken for sequencing was PBMCs. These receptors originate from a woman aged 30 to 39 in good health and CMV-seropositive. Both conserved end residues are part of each CDR3. A D gene is named only where the DNA matches it firmly. Size values are once, few and many counts, or a class for expanded clones, and some rows have none.

V: TRBV10-3; size: few; J: TRBJ2-2; D: .; CDR3: CAARTVTGELFF; DNA: TGTGCCGCCCGGACAGTCACCGGGGAGCTGTTTTTT
V: TRBV5-1; size: .; J: TRBJ2-7; D: TRBD2; CDR3: CASSFRSGLAGGSAYEQYF; DNA: TGCGCCAGCAGCTTCCGGTCGGGACTAGCGGGAGGCTCCGCCTACGAGCAGTACTTC
V: TRBV4-2; size: .; J: TRBJ2-1; D: TRBD2; CDR3: CASSLGTSGNNEQFF; DNA: TGTGCCAGCAGCCTCGGGACTAGCGGGAACAATGAGCAGTTCTTC
V: TRBV15; size: .; J: TRBJ1-5; D: TRBD1; CDR3: CATSRGGTVNQPQHF; DNA: TGTGCCACCAGCAGAGGGGGGACAGTCAATCAGCCCCAGCATTTT
V: TRBV10-3; size: .; J: TRBJ2-1; D: TRBD1; CDR3: CAISGTGGDNEQFF; DNA: TGTGCCATCAGCGGGACAGGTGGGGACAATGAGCAGTTCTTC
V: TRBV28; size: few; J: TRBJ2-7; D: TRBD2; CDR3: CASSFPFSGDYEQYF; DNA: TGTGCCAGCAGTTTCCCATTTAGCGGGGACTACGAGCAGTACTTC
V: TRBV5-1; size: .; J: TRBJ2-5; D: TRBD2; CDR3: CASSLDGGRETQYF; DNA: TGCGCCAGCAGCTTGGACGGCGGGAGAGAGACCCAGTACTTC
V: TRBV19; size: .; J: TRBJ1-4; D: TRBD1; CDR3: CASSTGGLEEKLFF; DNA: TGTGCCAGTTCGACAGGGGGCTTGGAAGAAAAACTGTTTTTT
V: TRBV11-2; size: .; J: TRBJ2-5; D: .; CDR3: CASSLRAGQQETQYF; DNA: TGTGCCAGCAGCTTACGCGCGGGACAGCAAGAGACCCAGTACTTC
V: TRBV6-1; size: .; J: TRBJ2-1; D: .; CDR3: CASVASAYNEQFF; DNA: TGTGCCAGCGTGGCTAGCGCCTACAATGAGCAGTTCTTC
V: TRBV7-8; size: .; J: TRBJ2-1; D: TRBD2; CDR3: CASSLSAGAAGEQFF; DNA: TGTGCCAGCAGCCTCTCAGCGGGAGCGGCAGGCGAGCAGTTCTTC
V: TRBV6-5; size: .; J: TRBJ2-2; D: .; CDR3: CASSYGASTGELFF; DNA: TGTGCCAGCAGTTACGGGGCTTCCACCGGGGAGCTGTTTTTT
V: TRBV14; size: .; J: TRBJ1-1; D: .; CDR3: CASSQGFIRGWTEAFF; DNA: TGTGCCAGCAGCCAAGGGTTTATCAGGGGATGGACTGAAGCTTTCTTT
V: TRBV6-1; size: once; J: TRBJ2-1; D: TRBD2; CDR3: CATLLGTSVYNEQFF; DNA: TGTGCCACCCTGCTCGGGACTAGCGTTTACAATGAGCAGTTCTTC
V: TRBV19; size: .; J: TRBJ2-7; D: .; CDR3: CASSMGSYEQYF; DNA: TGTGCCAGTAGTATGGGCAGCTACGAGCAGTACTTC
V: TRBV18; size: .; J: TRBJ2-7; D: TRBD1; CDR3: CASSPPGTVNRPEQYF; DNA: TGTGCCAGCTCACCACCAGGGACAGTGAATAGGCCCGAGCAGTACTTC
V: TRBV28; size: once; J: TRBJ1-5; D: TRBD1; CDR3: CATGEQGVHSNQPQHF; DNA: TGTGCCACCGGTGAACAGGGGGTTCATAGCAATCAGCCCCAGCATTTT
V: TRBV28; size: once; J: TRBJ2-3; D: .; CDR3: CASSFRRALGAREWSTDTQYF; DNA: TGTGCCAGCAGTTTTAGGAGAGCCTTGGGTGCGAGGGAGTGGAGCACAGATACGCAGTATTTT
V: TRBV7-8; size: .; J: TRBJ2-7; D: TRBD1; CDR3: CASSSRDRAYEQYF; DNA: TGTGCCAGCAGCAGCCGGGACAGGGCGTACGAGCAGTACTTC
V: TRBV12-2; size: .; J: TRBJ1-4; D: .; CDR3: CASRSPYCATNEKLFF; DNA: TGTGCAAGTCGCTCCCCTTACTGTGCAACTAATGAAAAACTGTTTTTT
V: TRBV11-2; size: .; J: TRBJ2-1; D: .; CDR3: CASGGMKRESSYNEQFF; DNA: TGTGCCAGCGGGGGGATGAAACGGGAGAGCTCCTACAATGAGCAGTTCTTC
V: TRBV7-8; size: .; J: TRBJ1-2; D: TRBD1; CDR3: CASSPGQDYGYTF; DNA: TGTGCCAGCAGCCCGGGACAGGACTATGGCTACACCTTC
V: TRBV2; size: .; J: TRBJ1-1; D: .; CDR3: CATRWGPEAFF; DNA: TGTGCCACCCGGTGGGGGCCTGAAGCTTTCTTT
V: TRBV4-3; size: .; J: TRBJ2-1; D: TRBD2; CDR3: CASSQDLGLAAAEQFF; DNA: TGCGCCAGCAGCCAAGACCTGGGACTAGCGGCCGCGGAGCAGTTCTTC
V: TRBV30; size: .; J: TRBJ2-7; D: TRBD2; CDR3: CACTKRLASYEQYF; DNA: TGTGCCTGCACTAAACGACTAGCGAGCTACGAGCAGTACTTC
V: TRBV7-2; size: .; J: TRBJ2-7; D: .; CDR3: CASSFSHGRGLEQYF; DNA: TGTGCCAGCAGCTTCTCTCATGGCCGGGGACTCGAGCAGTACTTC
V: TRBV5-5; size: .; J: TRBJ1-1; D: .; CDR3: CASRGLTSGTEAFF; DNA: TGTGCCAGCAGGGGACTGACCTCGGGCACTGAAGCTTTCTTT
V: TRBV25-1; size: .; J: TRBJ1-2; D: .; CDR3: CASSDIQDWGVDGYTF; DNA: TGTGCCAGCAGTGATATTCAGGATTGGGGGGTGGATGGCTACACCTTC
V: TRBV7-7; size: .; J: TRBJ2-2; D: TRBD1; CDR3: CASSLGQGRTGELFF; DNA: TGTGCCAGCAGCTTAGGACAGGGAAGGACCGGGGAGCTGTTTTTT
V: TRBV10-1; size: few; J: TRBJ2-1; D: .; CDR3: CASSAIDPIYNEQFF; DNA: TGCGCCAGCAGCGCTATAGATCCAATCTACAATGAGCAGTTCTTC
V: TRBV4-2; size: .; J: TRBJ1-1; D: TRBD1; CDR3: CASSQSDRDDTEAFF; DNA: TGTGCCAGCAGCCAATCGGACAGGGATGACACTGAAGCTTTCTTT
V: TRBV5-1; size: .; J: TRBJ2-7; D: .; CDR3: CASSGDSPRHYEQYF; DNA: TGCGCCAGCAGCGGTGACTCCCCAAGGCACTACGAGCAGTACTTC
V: TRBV5-1; size: .; J: TRBJ2-7; D: TRBD2; CDR3: CASSARLAGDLYYEQYF; DNA: TGCGCCAGCAGCGCCCGACTAGCGGGAGACCTTTACTACGAGCAGTACTTC
V: TRBV30; size: few; J: TRBJ2-1; D: TRBD2; CDR3: CAWSVRSGAHYNEQFF; DNA: TGTGCCTGGAGTGTCCGTAGCGGGGCACATTACAATGAGCAGTTCTTC
V: TRBV11-3; size: .; J: TRBJ1-1; D: .; CDR3: CASSLDLEATAGNTEAFF; DNA: TGTGCCAGCAGCTTAGATCTTGAAGCGACAGCAGGGAACACTGAAGCTTTCTTT
V: TRBV27; size: once; J: TRBJ2-1; D: TRBD1; CDR3: CASSFVTGASNEQFF; DNA: TGTGCCAGCAGTTTCGTGACAGGGGCTAGCAATGAGCAGTTCTTC
V: TRBV5-5; size: .; J: TRBJ2-7; D: TRBD2; CDR3: CASSPGLAGSEQYF; DNA: TGTGCCAGCAGCCCGGGACTAGCGGGAAGCGAGCAGTACTTC
V: TRBV2; size: .; J: TRBJ1-1; D: .; CDR3: CASSLGLSLTEAFF; DNA: TGTGCCAGCAGTCTGGGACTTTCCCTCACTGAAGCTTTCTTT
V: TRBV10-1; size: few; J: TRBJ2-1; D: .; CDR3: CASSESLYAGNEQFF; DNA: TGCGCCAGCAGTGAGTCTCTGTACGCGGGCAATGAGCAGTTCTTC
V: TRBV7-6; size: .; J: TRBJ1-1; D: TRBD1; CDR3: CASSSGQGMNTEAFF; DNA: TGTGCCAGCAGCTCAGGACAGGGGATGAACACTGAAGCTTTCTTT
V: TRBV18; size: .; J: TRBJ2-7; D: .; CDR3: CASSPAGAYEQYF; DNA: TGTGCCAGCTCACCGGCAGGGGCGTACGAGCAGTACTTC
V: TRBV7-9; size: .; J: TRBJ2-7; D: .; CDR3: CASSPRQASYEQYF; DNA: TGTGCCAGCAGCCCGAGACAGGCCAGCTACGAGCAGTACTTC